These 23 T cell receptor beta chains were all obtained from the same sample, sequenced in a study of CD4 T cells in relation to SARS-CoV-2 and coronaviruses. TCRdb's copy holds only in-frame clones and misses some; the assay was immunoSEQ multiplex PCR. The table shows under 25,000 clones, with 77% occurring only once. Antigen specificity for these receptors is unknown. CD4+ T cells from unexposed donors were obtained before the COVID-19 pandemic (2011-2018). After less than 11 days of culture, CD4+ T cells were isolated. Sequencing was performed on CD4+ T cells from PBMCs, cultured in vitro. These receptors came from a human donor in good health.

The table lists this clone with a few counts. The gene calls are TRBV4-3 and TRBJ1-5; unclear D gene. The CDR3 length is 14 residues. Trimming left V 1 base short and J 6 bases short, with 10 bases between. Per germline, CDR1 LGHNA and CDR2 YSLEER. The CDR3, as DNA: TGCGCCAGCAGCCAAGGTCCGGGCCCTCAGCCCCAGCATTTT. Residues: CASSQGPGPQPQHF.

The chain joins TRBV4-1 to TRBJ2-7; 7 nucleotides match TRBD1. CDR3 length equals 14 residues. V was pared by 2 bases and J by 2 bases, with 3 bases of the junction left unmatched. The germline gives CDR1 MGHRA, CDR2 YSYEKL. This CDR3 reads CASSQRDSAYEQYF. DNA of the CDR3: TGCGCCAGCAGCCAACGGGACAGTGCCTACGAGCAGTACTTC.

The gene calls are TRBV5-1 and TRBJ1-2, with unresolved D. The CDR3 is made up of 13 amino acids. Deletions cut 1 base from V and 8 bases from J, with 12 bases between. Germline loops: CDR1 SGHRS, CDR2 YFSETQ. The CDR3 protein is CASSLFGERGYTF. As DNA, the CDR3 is TGCGCCAGCAGCTTGTTTGGTGAGAGGGGCTACACCTTC.

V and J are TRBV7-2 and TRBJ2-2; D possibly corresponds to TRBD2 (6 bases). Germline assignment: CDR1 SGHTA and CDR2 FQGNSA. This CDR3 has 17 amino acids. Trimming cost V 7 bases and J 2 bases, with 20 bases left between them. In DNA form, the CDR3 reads TGTGCCAGCACCCGGTCCCAGTTAGGACTAAACACCGGGGAGCTGTTTTTT. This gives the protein CASTRSQLGLNTGELFF.

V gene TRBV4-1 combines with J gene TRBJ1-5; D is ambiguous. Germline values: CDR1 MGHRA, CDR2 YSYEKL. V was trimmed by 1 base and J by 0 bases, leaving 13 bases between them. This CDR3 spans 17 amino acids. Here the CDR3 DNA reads TGCGCCAGCAGCCAAGTCCAAACGGGCGCTAGCAATCAGCCCCAGCATTTT. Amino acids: CASSQVQTGASNQPQHF.

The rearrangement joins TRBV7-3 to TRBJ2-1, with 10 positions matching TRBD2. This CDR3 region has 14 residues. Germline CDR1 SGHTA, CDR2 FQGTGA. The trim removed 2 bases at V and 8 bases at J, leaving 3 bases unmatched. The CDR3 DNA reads TGTGCCAGCAGCTTAGGACTAGCGGACGATGAGCAGTTCTTC. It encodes CASSLGLADDEQFF.

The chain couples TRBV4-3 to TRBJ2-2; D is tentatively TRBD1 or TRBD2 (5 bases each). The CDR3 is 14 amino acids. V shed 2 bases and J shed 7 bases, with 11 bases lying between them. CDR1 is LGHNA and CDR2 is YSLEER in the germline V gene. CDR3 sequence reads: CASSQSGLGGELFF. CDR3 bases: TGCGCCAGCAGCCAATCGGGGCTGGGCGGGGAGCTGTTTTTT.

CDR3 nucleotide sequence: TGTGCCAGCAGCCCCTTAGCGGGGGGGCCACAAGAGACCCAGTACTTC. The encoded protein is CASSPLAGGPQETQYF. This sequence joins TRBV9 and TRBJ2-5; 11 nucleotides line up with TRBD2. The J segment lost 2 bases and the V segment lost 4 bases, leaving 7 bases of the junction unmatched. From germline, CDR1 is SGDLS and CDR2 YYNGEE. This CDR3 has 16 residues.

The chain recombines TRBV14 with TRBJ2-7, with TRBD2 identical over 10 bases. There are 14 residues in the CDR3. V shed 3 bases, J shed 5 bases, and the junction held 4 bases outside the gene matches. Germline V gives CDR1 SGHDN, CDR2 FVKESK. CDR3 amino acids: CASSQYLAGDEQYF. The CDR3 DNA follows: TGTGCCAGCAGCCAGTATCTAGCGGGAGACGAGCAGTACTTC.

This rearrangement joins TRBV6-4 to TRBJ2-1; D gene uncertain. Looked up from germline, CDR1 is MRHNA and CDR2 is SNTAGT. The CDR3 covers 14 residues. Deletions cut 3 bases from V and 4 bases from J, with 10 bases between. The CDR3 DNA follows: TGTGCCAGCAGTGAATCCGGACGGTACAATGAGCAGTTCTTC. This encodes CASSESGRYNEQFF.

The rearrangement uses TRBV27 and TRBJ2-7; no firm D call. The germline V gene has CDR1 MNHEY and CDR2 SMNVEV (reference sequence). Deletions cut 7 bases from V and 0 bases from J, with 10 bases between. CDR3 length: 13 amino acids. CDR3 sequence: CASISSLSYEQYF. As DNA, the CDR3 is TGTGCCAGCATAAGCTCACTCTCCTACGAGCAGTACTTC.

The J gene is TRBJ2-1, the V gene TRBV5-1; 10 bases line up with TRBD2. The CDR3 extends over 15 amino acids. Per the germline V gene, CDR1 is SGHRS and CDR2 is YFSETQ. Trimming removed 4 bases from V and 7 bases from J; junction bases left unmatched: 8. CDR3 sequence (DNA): TGCGCCAGCAGCCTCCTAGCGGGAGTTTGGAATGAGCAGTTCTTC. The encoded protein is CASSLLAGVWNEQFF.

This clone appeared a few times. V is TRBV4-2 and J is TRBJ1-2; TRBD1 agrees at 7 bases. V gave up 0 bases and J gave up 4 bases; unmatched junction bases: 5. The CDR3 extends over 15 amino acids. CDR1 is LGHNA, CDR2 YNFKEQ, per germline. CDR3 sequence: CASSQDPGTVYGYTF. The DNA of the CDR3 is TGTGCCAGCAGCCAAGACCCCGGGACAGTCTATGGCTACACCTTC.

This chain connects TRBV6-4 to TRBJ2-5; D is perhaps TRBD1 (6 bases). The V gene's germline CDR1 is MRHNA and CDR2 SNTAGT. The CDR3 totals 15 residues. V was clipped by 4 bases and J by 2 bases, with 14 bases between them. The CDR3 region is CASSARRTEQETQYF. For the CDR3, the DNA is TGTGCCAGCAGTGCACGGAGGACAGAGCAAGAGACCCAGTACTTC.

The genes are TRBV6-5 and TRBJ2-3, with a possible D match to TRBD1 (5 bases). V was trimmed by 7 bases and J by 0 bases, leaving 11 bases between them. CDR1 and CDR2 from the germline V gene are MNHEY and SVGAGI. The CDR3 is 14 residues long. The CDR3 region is CASKLTESTDTQYF. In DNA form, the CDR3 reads TGTGCCAGCAAATTGACAGAGAGCACAGATACGCAGTATTTT.

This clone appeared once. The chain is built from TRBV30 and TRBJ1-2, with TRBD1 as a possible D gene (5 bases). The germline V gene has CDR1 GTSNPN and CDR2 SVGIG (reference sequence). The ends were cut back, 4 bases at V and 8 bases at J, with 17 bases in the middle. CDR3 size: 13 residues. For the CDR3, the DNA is TGTGCCTGGAATGAAGGGGAGGTAGGCGGCTACACCTTC. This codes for CAWNEGEVGGYTF.

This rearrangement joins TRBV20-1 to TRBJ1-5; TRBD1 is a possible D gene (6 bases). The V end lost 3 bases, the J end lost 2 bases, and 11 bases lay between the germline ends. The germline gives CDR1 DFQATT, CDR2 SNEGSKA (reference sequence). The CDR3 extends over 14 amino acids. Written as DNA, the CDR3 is TGCAGTGCTAGTTGGGGGGGGCGCAATCAGCCCCAGCATTTT. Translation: CSASWGGRNQPQHF.

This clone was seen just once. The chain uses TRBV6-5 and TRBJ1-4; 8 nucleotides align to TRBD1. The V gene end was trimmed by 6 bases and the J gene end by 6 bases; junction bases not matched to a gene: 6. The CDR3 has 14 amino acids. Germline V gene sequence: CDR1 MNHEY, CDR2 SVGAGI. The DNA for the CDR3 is TGTGCCAGCAGATCGGACAGGGCAGATGAAAAACTGTTTTTT. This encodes CASRSDRADEKLFF.

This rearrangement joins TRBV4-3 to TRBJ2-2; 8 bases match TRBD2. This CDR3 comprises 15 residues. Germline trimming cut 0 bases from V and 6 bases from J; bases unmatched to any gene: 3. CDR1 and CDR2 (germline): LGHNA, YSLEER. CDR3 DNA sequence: TGCGCCAGCAGCCAAGACGGGGGGGCCCCCGGGGAGCTGTTTTTT. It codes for CASSQDGGAPGELFF.

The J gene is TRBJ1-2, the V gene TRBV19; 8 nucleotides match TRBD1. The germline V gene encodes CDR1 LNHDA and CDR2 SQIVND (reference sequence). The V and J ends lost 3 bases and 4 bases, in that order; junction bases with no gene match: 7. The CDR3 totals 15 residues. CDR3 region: CASSIGQGSIYGYTF. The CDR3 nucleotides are TGTGCCAGTAGTATCGGACAGGGCTCCATCTATGGCTACACCTTC.

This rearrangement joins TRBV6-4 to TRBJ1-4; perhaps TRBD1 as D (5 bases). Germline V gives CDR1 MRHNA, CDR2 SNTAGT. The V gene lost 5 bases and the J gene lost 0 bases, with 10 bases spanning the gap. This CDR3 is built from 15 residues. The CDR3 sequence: CASSRDASTNEKLFF. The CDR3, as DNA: TGTGCCAGCAGTAGGGACGCATCAACTAATGAAAAACTGTTTTTT.

CDR3 nucleotide sequence: TGCAGTGCTAGTTCTGGGCGCAGCACCGGGGAGCTGTTTTTT. Translated, it gives CSASSGRSTGELFF. The gene calls are TRBV20-1 and TRBJ2-2; D remains unclear. The CDR3 covers 14 residues. The ends were cut back, 3 bases at V and 4 bases at J, with 12 bases in the middle. Germline V lookup: CDR1 DFQATT, CDR2 SNEGSKA (reference sequence).

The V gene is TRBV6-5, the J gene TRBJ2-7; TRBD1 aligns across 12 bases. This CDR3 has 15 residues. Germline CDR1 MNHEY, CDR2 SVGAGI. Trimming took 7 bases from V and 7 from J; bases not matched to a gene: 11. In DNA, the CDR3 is TGTGCCAGCACCGTCGTGGGACAGGGGGCGAGTGAGCAGTACTTC. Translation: CASTVVGQGASEQYF.